This T cell receptor (beta chain) was sequenced in a study of patients and donors after allogeneic stem cell transplantation. The table lists this clonotype with a few counts. The CDR3 has 15 residues. Trimming at V came to 4 bases and at J to 1 base, leaving 6 bases not matched to a gene. Germline V gene lookup returns CDR1 LNHNV and CDR2 YYDKDF (reference sequence). TCRdb redid the calling of the RT-PCR reads with MiXCR, one entry per CDR3 protein. Among approximately 160,000 distinct CDR3 sequences listed, 24% were seen once. Sequenced sample: blood, either unsorted or a sorted T cell fraction (not recorded which). This TCR derives from a human donor who was either an allogeneic HSCT recipient or a stem cell or donor lymphocyte infusion donor (not recorded which). It is not recorded whose cells these are; they may come from a transplant donor. V gene TRBV15 combines with J gene TRBJ1-1; 7 nucleotides match TRBD1. The CDR3 DNA reads TGTGCCACCAGCACAAGACAGGGACAGAACACTGAAGCTTTCTTT. Residues: CATSTRQGQNTEAFF.